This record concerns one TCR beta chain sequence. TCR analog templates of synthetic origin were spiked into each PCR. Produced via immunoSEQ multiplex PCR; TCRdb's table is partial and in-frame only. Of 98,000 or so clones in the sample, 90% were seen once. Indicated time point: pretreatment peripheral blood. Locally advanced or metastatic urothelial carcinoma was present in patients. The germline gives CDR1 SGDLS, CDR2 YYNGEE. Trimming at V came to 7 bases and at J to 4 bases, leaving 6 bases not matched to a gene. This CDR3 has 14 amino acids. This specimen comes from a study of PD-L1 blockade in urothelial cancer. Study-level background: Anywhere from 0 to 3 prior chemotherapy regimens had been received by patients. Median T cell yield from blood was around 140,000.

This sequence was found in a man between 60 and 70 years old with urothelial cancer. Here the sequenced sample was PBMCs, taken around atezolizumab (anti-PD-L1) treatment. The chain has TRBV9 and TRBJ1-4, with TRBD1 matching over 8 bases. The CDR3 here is CASGQGVGNEKLFF. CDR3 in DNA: TGTGCCAGCGGACAGGGCGTCGGTAATGAAAAACTGTTTTTT.